This T cell receptor beta chain was observed in a study of cytomegalovirus exposure and HLA in healthy donors. Use of 60 Vbeta and 13 Jbeta primers characterized the PCR. The assay was immunoSEQ multiplex PCR, and TCRdb's table has in-frame clones only and misses some. The sample lists about 86,000 clones; roughly 83% were seen once. The sample taken for sequencing was PBMCs. This receptor was taken from a woman aged 40 to 50 in good health and CMV-seropositive.

CDR3: CASSIRPLTSGYTF. The CDR3 DNA reads as TGTGCCAGTAGTATACGGCCCCTTACTAGTGGCTACACCTTC. The chain uses TRBV19 and TRBJ1-2; unclear D gene. CDR3 length: 14 residues. The ends were cut back, 2 bases at V and 7 bases at J, with 14 bases in the middle. Germline V lookup: CDR1 LNHDA, CDR2 SQIVND (reference sequence).